Shown below are 21 T cell receptor beta chains from a single sample sequenced in a study of blood T cell repertoires in COVID-19. Produced via immunoSEQ multiplex PCR; TCRdb's table is partial and in-frame only. This table has about 230,000 clones, 75% to 90% appearing once. Source material: PBMCs or T cells enriched from blood (not recorded which). Every receptor here comes from a woman aged 25 to 39 who had been exposed to COVID-19.

J is TRBJ2-1 and V is TRBV2; tentatively, D is TRBD1 (6 bases). V was cut by 2 bases and J by 10 bases, with 15 bases left in between. Germline CDR1 and CDR2: SNHLY and FYNNEI. The CDR3 is 14 residues long. The CDR3 reads CASSETGRGQEQFF. In DNA form, the CDR3 reads TGTGCCAGCAGTGAAACAGGGAGAGGGCAGGAGCAGTTCTTC. Using reference TRBV2 and TRBJ2-1 for the parts outside the CDR3, the full variable domain is EPEVTQTPSHQVTQMGQEVILRCVPISNHLYFYWYRQILGQKVEFLVSFYNNEISEKSEIFDDQFSVERPDGSNFTLKIRSTKLEDSAMYFCASSETGRGQEQFFGPGTRLTVL.

V gene TRBV27 combines with J gene TRBJ1-5, with a tentative D call TRBD1 (5 bases). Germline V gene lookup returns CDR1 MNHEY and CDR2 SMNVEV (reference sequence). V lost 3 bases to trimming and J lost 2 bases, with 11 bases between them. This CDR3 comprises 15 residues. CDR3 in amino acids: CASSFAGRGNQPQHF. The CDR3 nucleotides are TGTGCCAGCAGTTTCGCCGGCAGGGGCAATCAGCCCCAGCATTTT.

V gene TRBV5-1 combines with J gene TRBJ2-2, with a tentative D call TRBD1 (6 bases). Germline V gives CDR1 SGHRS, CDR2 YFSETQ. V was cut by 2 bases and J by 2 bases, with 13 bases left in between. The CDR3 totals 16 residues. The CDR3 DNA reads TGCGCCAGCAGCTTACTCGGGACACTTAACACCGGGGAGCTGTTTTTT. Translated: CASSLLGTLNTGELFF.

The genes are TRBV28 and TRBJ2-5, with TRBD1 matching 10 bases. CDR3 length: 17 amino acids. The trim removed 2 bases at V and 2 bases at J, leaving 8 bases unmatched. Germline assignment: CDR1 MDHEN and CDR2 SYDVKM. For the CDR3, the DNA is TGTGCCAGCAGTTTAGTTATAGGACAGGGGGAACAAGAGACCCAGTACTTC. Protein: CASSLVIGQGEQETQYF.

The chain joins TRBV6-6 to TRBJ2-1, with D hard to call. The CDR3 sequence is 13 residues long. Trimming took off 6 bases at V and 6 bases at J, with 12 bases between the two ends. The V gene's germline CDR1 is MNHNY and CDR2 SVGAGI (reference sequence). CDR3 in amino acids: CASSPVRLNEQFF. Here the CDR3 DNA reads TGTGCCAGCAGCCCCGTCAGGCTCAATGAGCAGTTCTTC.

The chain has TRBV2 and TRBJ1-1; TRBD1 aligns across 9 bases. V lost 1 base, J lost 1 base, and 4 bases stayed unmatched. CDR1 SNHLY and CDR2 FYNNEI come from the germline V gene. The CDR3 loop spans 16 amino acids. CDR3 sequence reads: CASSEGTGDSNTEAFF. CDR3 nucleotides: TGTGCCAGCAGTGAAGGGACAGGGGACTCGAACACTGAAGCTTTCTTT.

V and J are TRBV7-3 and TRBJ2-7; 7 positions match TRBD2. The CDR3 has 15 residues. Germline V gene lookup returns CDR1 SGHTA and CDR2 FQGTGA. V lost 1 base to trimming and J lost 5 bases; unmatched junction nucleotides: 8. The CDR3 is CASSLKGRESDEQYF. DNA of the CDR3: TGTGCCAGCAGCTTAAAAGGGCGGGAGAGTGACGAGCAGTACTTC.

J is TRBJ2-3 and V is TRBV11-2; 12 nucleotides align to TRBD2. V dropped 3 bases and J dropped 4; count of bases not matched to a gene: 5. Germline CDR1 is SGHAT and CDR2 is FQNNGV. The CDR3 consists of 16 residues. The CDR3 coding sequence is TGTGCCAGCAGCTTTTCGCTAGCGGGAGGGGCAGATACGCAGTATTTT. This codes for CASSFSLAGGADTQYF.

The rearrangement uses TRBV7-9 and TRBJ1-3, with D possibly matching TRBD1 (5 bases). The length of the CDR3 is 15 residues. Trimming took 7 bases from V and 3 from J, leaving 16 bases between them. From germline, CDR1 is SEHNR and CDR2 FQNEAQ (reference sequence). The CDR3 DNA reads as TGTGCCAGCAACCCCCCGCAGGGCGGTGGAAACACCATATATTTT. It codes for CASNPPQGGGNTIYF.

The J gene is TRBJ2-1, the V gene TRBV6-5; 10 positions match TRBD2. Germline CDR1 MNHEY, CDR2 SVGAGI. CDR3 length: 13 amino acids. The V and J ends lost 6 bases and 5 bases, in that order; junction bases with no gene match: 1. This CDR3 is CASSGLADNEQFF. As DNA, the CDR3 is TGTGCCAGCAGCGGACTAGCGGACAATGAGCAGTTCTTC.

The V call is TRBV27, the J call TRBJ2-1, with D possibly being TRBD2 (6 bases). V was pared by 5 bases and J by 4 bases, with 12 bases between. The CDR3 is made up of 14 amino acids. Germline V gives CDR1 MNHEY, CDR2 SMNVEV (reference sequence). DNA of the CDR3: TGTGCCAGCAGTGGGTCTAGCGCATACAATGAGCAGTTCTTC. It codes for CASSGSSAYNEQFF.

This clone was seen only once. The rearrangement joins TRBV19 to TRBJ1-1, with 9 positions matching TRBD1. The CDR3 is made up of 15 amino acids. V was pared by 4 bases and J by 3 bases, with 6 bases of the junction left unmatched. Germline CDR1 and CDR2: LNHDA and SQIVND (reference sequence). The CDR3 protein is CASSRDRVGYTEAFF. CDR3 sequence (DNA): TGTGCCAGTAGTAGGGACAGGGTGGGGTACACTGAAGCTTTCTTT.

The chain employs TRBV30 and TRBJ2-1; TRBD2 aligns across 10 bases. CDR1 is GTSNPN and CDR2 is SVGIG in the germline V gene (reference sequence). The junction had 2 bases not matched to a gene; V was cut back by 2 bases and J by 7 bases. The CDR3 length is 13 residues. In DNA form, the CDR3 reads TGTGCCTGGAGTAGCGGGAGGGTGAATGAGCAGTTCTTC. Its translation is CAWSSGRVNEQFF.

This chain connects TRBV11-2 to TRBJ1-6, with a possible D match to TRBD1 (5 bases). The CDR3 sequence is 17 residues long. CDR1 SGHAT and CDR2 FQNNGV come from the germline V gene. Trimming stripped 4 bases from V and 7 bases from J, with 20 bases between. CDR3 nucleotide sequence: TGTGCCAGCAGCTCCGTGGTGCGGGGGGGTAGGAATTCACCCCTCCACTTT. It translates to CASSSVVRGGRNSPLHF.

This chain connects TRBV15 to TRBJ1-2; unclear D gene. Germline V gene sequence: CDR1 LNHNV, CDR2 YYDKDF (reference sequence). Trimming shortened V by 2 bases and J by 6 bases, and 16 bases separated the two germline ends. The CDR3 has 15 amino acids. The chain's CDR3 is CATSRRIGGPDGYTF. The CDR3 bases are TGTGCCACCAGCAGACGAATTGGTGGTCCGGATGGCTACACCTTC.

This clone was recorded only once. The J gene is TRBJ2-7, the V gene TRBV19; 9 nucleotides line up with TRBD2. Germline CDR1 and CDR2: LNHDA and SQIVND (reference sequence). The CDR3 has 15 amino acids. Losses at the gene ends were 4 bases for V and 3 bases for J; bases not matched to a gene: 7. CDR3 amino acids: CASSSGRAPLYEQYF. CDR3 nucleotide sequence: TGTGCCAGTAGTAGCGGGAGGGCCCCCCTCTACGAGCAGTACTTC.

The chain has TRBV19 and TRBJ2-2; TRBD1 is a possible D gene (6 bases). The germline V and J ends were trimmed by 4 bases and 6 bases, with 12 bases remaining between them. Germline V gene sequence: CDR1 LNHDA, CDR2 SQIVND (reference sequence). There are 14 residues in the CDR3. Here the CDR3 reads CASSTETGAGELFF. The CDR3 DNA reads TGTGCCAGTAGTACCGAGACAGGAGCCGGGGAGCTGTTTTTT.

The gene calls are TRBV10-3 and TRBJ1-5, with D possibly TRBD1 on 5 matching bases. The CDR3 is made up of 15 amino acids. In germline, CDR1 is ENHRY, CDR2 SYGVKD. V was pared by 0 bases and J by 3 bases, with 9 bases between. CDR3 DNA: TGTGCCATCAGTGAGTCTAAAGGGGACAATCAGCCCCAGCATTTT. It codes for CAISESKGDNQPQHF.

The chain carries TRBV30 and TRBJ2-3, with 7 bases lining up with TRBD1. The CDR3 contains 11 residues. CDR1 GTSNPN and CDR2 SVGIG come from the germline V gene (reference sequence). With V trimmed by 7 bases and J by 4 bases, 2 bases remained unmatched. The CDR3 sequence: CASQGPDTQYF. The CDR3 bases are TGTGCCTCACAGGGGCCAGATACGCAGTATTTT. Combining the CDR3 with reference TRBV30 and TRBJ2-3 gives the whole variable domain SQTIHQWPATLVQPVGSPLSLECTVEGTSNPNLYWYRQAAGRGLQLLFYSVGIGQISSEVPQNLSASRPQDRQFILSSKKLLLSDSGFYLCASQGPDTQYFGPGTRLTVL.

This chain links TRBV11-2 with TRBJ2-3; D unclear. Germline V gene data show CDR1 as SGHAT and CDR2 as FQNNGV. The germline V and J ends were trimmed by 1 base and 1 base, with 9 bases remaining between them. The CDR3 covers 15 residues. DNA for the CDR3: TGTGCCAGCAGCTTAGCCAGCGACGGCACAGATACGCAGTATTTT. As protein: CASSLASDGTDTQYF. Filled out from reference TRBV11-2 and TRBJ2-3, the complete variable domain reads EAGVAQSPRYKIIEKRQSVAFWCNPISGHATLYWYQQILGQGPKLLIQFQNNGVVDDSQLPKDRFSAERLKGVDSTLKIQPAKLEDSAVYLCASSLASDGTDTQYFGPGTRLTVL.

This clone was observed a single time. The chain uses TRBV6-5 and TRBJ1-5; possible D gene TRBD1, 6 bases. The germline CDR1 and CDR2 sequences are MNHEY and SVGAGI. Trimming took off 0 bases at V and 2 bases at J, with 11 bases between the two ends. The CDR3 is 16 amino acids. CDR3 coding DNA: TGTGCCAGCAGTTACTCGGCAGGGGATGGCAATCAGCCCCAGCATTTT. It is translated as CASSYSAGDGNQPQHF.